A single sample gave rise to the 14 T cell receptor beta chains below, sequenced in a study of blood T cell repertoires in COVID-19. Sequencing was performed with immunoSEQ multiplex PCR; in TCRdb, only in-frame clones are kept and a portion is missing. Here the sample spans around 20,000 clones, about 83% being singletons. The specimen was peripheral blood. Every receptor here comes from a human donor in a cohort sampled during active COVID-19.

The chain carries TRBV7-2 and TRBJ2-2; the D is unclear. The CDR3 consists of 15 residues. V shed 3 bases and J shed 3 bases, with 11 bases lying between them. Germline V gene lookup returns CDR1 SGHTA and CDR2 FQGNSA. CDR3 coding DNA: TGTGCCAGCAGCTTCCTGGCAGGATACACCGGGGAGCTGTTTTTT. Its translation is CASSFLAGYTGELFF.

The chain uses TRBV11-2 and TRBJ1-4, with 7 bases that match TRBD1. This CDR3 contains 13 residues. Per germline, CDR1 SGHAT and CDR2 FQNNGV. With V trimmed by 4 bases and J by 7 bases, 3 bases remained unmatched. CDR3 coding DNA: TGTGCCAGCAGCTGGGCAGGGGGTGAAAAACTGTTTTTT. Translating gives CASSWAGGEKLFF. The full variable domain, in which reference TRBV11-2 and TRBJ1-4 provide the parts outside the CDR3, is EAGVAQSPRYKIIEKRQSVAFWCNPISGHATLYWYQQILGQGPKLLIQFQNNGVVDDSQLPKDRFSAERLKGVDSTLKIQPAKLEDSAVYLCASSWAGGEKLFFGSGTQLSVL.

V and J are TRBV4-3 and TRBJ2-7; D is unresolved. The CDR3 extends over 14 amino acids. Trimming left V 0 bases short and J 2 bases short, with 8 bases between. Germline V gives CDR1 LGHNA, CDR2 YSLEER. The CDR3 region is CASSQEPGAYEQYF. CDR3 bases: TGCGCCAGCAGCCAAGAGCCCGGAGCCTACGAGCAGTACTTC.

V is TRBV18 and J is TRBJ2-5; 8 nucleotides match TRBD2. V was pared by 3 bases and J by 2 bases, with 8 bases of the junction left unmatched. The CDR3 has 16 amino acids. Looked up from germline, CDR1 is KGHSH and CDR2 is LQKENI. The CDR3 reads CASSPPNKREQETQYF. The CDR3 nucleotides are TGTGCCAGCTCACCCCCAAATAAGCGGGAGCAAGAGACCCAGTACTTC.

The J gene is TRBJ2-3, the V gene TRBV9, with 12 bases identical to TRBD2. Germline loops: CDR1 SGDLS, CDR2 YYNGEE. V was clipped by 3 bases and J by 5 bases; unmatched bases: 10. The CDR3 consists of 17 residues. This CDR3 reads CASSARLAGEGRDTQYF. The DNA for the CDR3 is TGTGCCAGCAGCGCCAGACTAGCGGGAGAGGGTCGAGATACGCAGTATTTT.

The CDR3 region has the DNA TGTGCCAGCAGCCCTACGGTCCTCACCGGGGAGCTGTTTTTT. This sequence encodes CASSPTVLTGELFF. The chain employs TRBV11-1 and TRBJ2-2; no firm D call. Germline V gene data show CDR1 as SGHAT and CDR2 as FQDESV (reference sequence). V dropped 5 bases and J dropped 4 bases, with 11 bases sitting between them. This CDR3 is built from 14 residues.

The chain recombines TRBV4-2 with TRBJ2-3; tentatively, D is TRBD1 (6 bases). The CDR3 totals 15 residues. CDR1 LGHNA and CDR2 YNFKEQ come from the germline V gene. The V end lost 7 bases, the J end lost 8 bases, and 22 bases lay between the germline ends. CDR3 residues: CASTNEARIRGTQYF. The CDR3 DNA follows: TGTGCCAGCACCAATGAGGCCCGCATCAGGGGTACGCAGTATTTT.

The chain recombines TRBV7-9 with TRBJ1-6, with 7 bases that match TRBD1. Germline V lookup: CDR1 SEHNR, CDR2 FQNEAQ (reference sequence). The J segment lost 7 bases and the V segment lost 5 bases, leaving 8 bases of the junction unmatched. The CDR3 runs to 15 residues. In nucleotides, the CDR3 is TGTGCCAGCAGCCCACCGACAGGGAAGAATTCACCCCTCCACTTT. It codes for CASSPPTGKNSPLHF.

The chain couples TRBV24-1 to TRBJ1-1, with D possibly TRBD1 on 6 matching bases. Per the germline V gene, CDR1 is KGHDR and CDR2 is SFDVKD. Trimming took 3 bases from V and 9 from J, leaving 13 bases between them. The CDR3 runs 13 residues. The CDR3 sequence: CATSDKGQLQAFF. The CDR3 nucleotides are TGTGCCACCAGTGATAAAGGACAGTTACAAGCTTTCTTT.

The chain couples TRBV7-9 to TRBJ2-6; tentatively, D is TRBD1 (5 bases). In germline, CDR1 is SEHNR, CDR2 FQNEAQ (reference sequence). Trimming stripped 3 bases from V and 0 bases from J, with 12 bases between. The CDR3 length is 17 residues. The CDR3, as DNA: TGTGCCAGCAGCTTCAGTTCAGGGCGCTCTGGGGCCAACGTCCTGACTTTC. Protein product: CASSFSSGRSGANVLTF.

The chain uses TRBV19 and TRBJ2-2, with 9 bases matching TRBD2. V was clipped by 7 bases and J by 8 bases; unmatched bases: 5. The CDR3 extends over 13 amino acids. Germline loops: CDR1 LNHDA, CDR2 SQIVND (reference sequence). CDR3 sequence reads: CASTPSGRGELFF. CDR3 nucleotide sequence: TGTGCCAGTACCCCAAGCGGGAGGGGGGAGCTGTTTTTT.

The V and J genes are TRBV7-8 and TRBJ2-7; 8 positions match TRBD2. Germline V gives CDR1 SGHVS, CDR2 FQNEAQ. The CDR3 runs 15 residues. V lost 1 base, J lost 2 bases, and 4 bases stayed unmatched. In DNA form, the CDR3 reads TGTGCCAGCAGCTTAGTTCCTAGCGGGCCCTACGAGCAGTACTTC. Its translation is CASSLVPSGPYEQYF.

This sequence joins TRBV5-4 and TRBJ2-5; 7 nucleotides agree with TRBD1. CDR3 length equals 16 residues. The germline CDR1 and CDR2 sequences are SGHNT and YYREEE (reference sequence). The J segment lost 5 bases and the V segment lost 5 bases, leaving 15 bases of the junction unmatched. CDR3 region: CASSPSLQGLGETQYF. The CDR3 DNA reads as TGTGCCAGCAGTCCCTCATTACAGGGGTTGGGGGAGACCCAGTACTTC.

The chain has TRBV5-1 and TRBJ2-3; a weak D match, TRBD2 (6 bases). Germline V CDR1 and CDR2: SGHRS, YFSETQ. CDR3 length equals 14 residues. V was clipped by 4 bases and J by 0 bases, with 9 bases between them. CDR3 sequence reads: CASSRGTSTDTQYF. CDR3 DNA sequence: TGCGCCAGCAGCCGAGGGACTAGCACAGATACGCAGTATTTT.